These 18 T cell receptor beta chains were all obtained from the same sample, sequenced in a study of T cell changes during pregnancy in multiple sclerosis. Generated by immunoSEQ multiplex PCR, the TCRdb table keeps only in-frame clones and is missing some. The profile shows 45,000 to 60,000 clones, approximately 91% of them singletons. The sequences come from CD4+ T cells from peripheral blood mononuclear cells, collected after pregnancy. The receptors come from a female donor in good health, enrolled as a control in a pregnancy study.

A single count supports this clone. The chain is built from TRBV18 and TRBJ2-7, with a possible D match to TRBD1 (5 bases). V lost 6 bases to trimming and J lost 3 bases, with 15 bases between them. This CDR3 region has 14 residues. CDR1 is KGHSH, CDR2 LQKENI, per germline. CDR3 coding DNA: TGTGCCAGCTCGGCCACTCAGGGTAGCTACGAGCAGTACTTC. Amino acids: CASSATQGSYEQYF.

The gene calls are TRBV27 and TRBJ2-7; D is perhaps TRBD2 (5 bases). The CDR3 sequence is 16 residues long. CDR1 and CDR2 (germline): MNHEY, SMNVEV (reference sequence). V was shortened by 2 bases and J by 0 bases, with 14 bases between the two germline ends. CDR3 sequence: CASSLSRAEASYEQYF. The CDR3 nucleotides are TGTGCCAGCAGTTTAAGCCGAGCGGAGGCCTCCTACGAGCAGTACTTC.

V usage is TRBV27 and J usage is TRBJ2-7; D is undetermined. CDR3 size: 12 residues. Looked up from germline, CDR1 is MNHEY and CDR2 is SMNVEV (reference sequence). The V gene lost 7 bases and the J gene lost 0 bases, with 7 bases spanning the gap. As DNA, the CDR3 is TGTGCCAGCACCGAGGCCTCCTACGAGCAGTACTTC. This sequence encodes CASTEASYEQYF.

This clone appeared once. V usage is TRBV18 and J usage is TRBJ1-5; a possible D gene is TRBD1 (6 bases). This CDR3 region has 14 residues. Deletions cut 3 bases from V and 8 bases from J, with 14 bases between. The V gene's germline CDR1 is KGHSH and CDR2 LQKENI. In DNA form, the CDR3 reads TGTGCCAGCTCACCGAGGGGGTCTTCGAAGCCCCAGCATTTT. This encodes CASSPRGSSKPQHF.

There are a few counts of this clone. V and J are TRBV30 and TRBJ2-3, with 7 positions matching TRBD2. The junction had 6 bases not matched to a gene; V was cut back by 2 bases and J by 4 bases. Germline CDR1 GTSNPN, CDR2 SVGIG (reference sequence). The CDR3 spans 14 residues. CDR3 amino acids: CAWSYSGAADTQYF. The CDR3 DNA follows: TGTGCCTGGAGTTACAGCGGGGCAGCAGATACGCAGTATTTT.

V and J are TRBV18 and TRBJ2-7, with D perhaps matching TRBD2 (6 bases). Germline lookup yields CDR1 KGHSH and CDR2 LQKENI. There are 15 residues in the CDR3. Trimming removed 0 bases at V and 5 bases at J, with 14 bases between. DNA of the CDR3: TGTGCCAGCTCACCACCGGCGGGATCTTGGGACGAGCAGTACTTC. This codes for CASSPPAGSWDEQYF.

The chain links TRBV18 to TRBJ1-2, with 10 bases identical to TRBD1. CDR3 size: 16 residues. Unmatched junction bases numbered 7, after V lost 2 bases and J lost 4 bases. The germline CDR1 and CDR2 sequences are KGHSH and LQKENI. The CDR3: CASSPLEGTGVYGYTF. CDR3 sequence (DNA): TGTGCCAGCTCACCATTGGAAGGGACAGGGGTCTATGGCTACACCTTC.

Turning to this clone: In the same sample, other DNA sequences code for this CDR3. This sequence joins TRBV18 and TRBJ1-3, with D tentatively TRBD1 (5 bases). Trimming cost V 3 bases and J 2 bases, with 8 bases left between them. The germline V gene has CDR1 KGHSH and CDR2 LQKENI. The CDR3 has 14 residues. CDR3 in amino acids: CASSPGGAGNTIYF. The CDR3 bases are TGTGCCAGCTCACCGGGAGGGGCTGGAAACACCATATATTTT.

The rearrangement joins TRBV6-4 to TRBJ2-1; TRBD1 matches at 8 bases. The CDR3 extends over 14 amino acids. V shed 4 bases, J shed 7 bases, and the junction held 6 bases outside the gene matches. Germline values: CDR1 MRHNA, CDR2 SNTAGT. The CDR3 DNA reads as TGTGCCAGCAGTGTGGCAGGGGGCGGGAATGAGCAGTTCTTC. Protein sequence: CASSVAGGGNEQFF.

In DNA form, the CDR3 reads TGTGCCAGCAGTTTACTACCCCCCGGCCTAGCGGGAGGAAACAATGAGCAGTTCTTC. Protein: CASSLLPPGLAGGNNEQFF. The chain couples TRBV27 to TRBJ2-1, with TRBD2 identical over 11 bases. The CDR3 covers 19 residues. V lost 2 bases and J lost 5; bases outside the gene matches: 14. Germline CDR1 MNHEY, CDR2 SMNVEV (reference sequence).

V is TRBV7-2 and J is TRBJ2-1; 7 nucleotides line up with TRBD2. The J segment lost 4 bases and the V segment lost 3 bases, leaving 12 bases of the junction unmatched. Germline V gene sequence: CDR1 SGHTA, CDR2 FQGNSA. The CDR3 spans 17 residues. The CDR3 DNA is TGTGCCAGCAGCTTGTCGCCGTGGCGGGAGAAGTACAATGAGCAGTTCTTC. This sequence encodes CASSLSPWREKYNEQFF. The whole variable domain, filled in from reference TRBV7-2 and TRBJ2-1, reads GAGVSQSPSNKVTEKGKDVELRCDPISGHTALYWYRQSLGQGLEFLIYFQGNSAPDKSGLPSDRFSAERTGGSVSTLTIQRTQQEDSAVYLCASSLSPWREKYNEQFFGPGTRLTVL.

The chain combines TRBV6-5 with TRBJ2-3; TRBD2 is a possible D gene (5 bases). The CDR3 is 12 residues long. Deletions cut 6 bases from V and 5 bases from J, with 9 bases between. Germline CDR1 and CDR2: MNHEY and SVGAGI. The CDR3 DNA reads as TGTGCCAGCAGGGACTCGGGAGATACGCAGTATTTT. This translates into CASRDSGDTQYF.

The V call is TRBV6-5, the J call TRBJ1-1, with D maybe TRBD1 (5 bases). Germline assignment: CDR1 MNHEY and CDR2 SVGAGI. This CDR3 comprises 14 residues. Between the trimmed V and J ends, which lost 7 bases and 4 bases, there was a span of 16 bases. CDR3 amino acids: CASTAHRSGTEAFF. The CDR3 coding sequence is TGTGCCAGCACCGCCCACAGGTCGGGCACTGAAGCTTTCTTT.

The chain is built from TRBV27 and TRBJ1-5; perhaps TRBD1 as D (5 bases). Germline values: CDR1 MNHEY, CDR2 SMNVEV (reference sequence). This CDR3 has 15 residues. Trimming stripped 3 bases from V and 1 base from J, with 10 bases between. CDR3 coding DNA: TGTGCCAGCAGTTTGGGGCATATGAGCAATCAGCCCCAGCATTTT. Its translation is CASSLGHMSNQPQHF.

The chain combines TRBV18 with TRBJ2-5, with TRBD2 identical over 7 bases. This CDR3 contains 15 residues. CDR1 and CDR2 from the germline V gene are KGHSH and LQKENI. V lost 6 bases, J lost 5 bases, and 12 bases stayed unmatched. For the CDR3, the DNA is TGTGCCAGCTCTCGAAGACTAGCTTTTTCGGAGACCCAGTACTTC. Protein sequence: CASSRRLAFSETQYF.

This chain's CDR3 is CAIGGRGGTDTQYF. The CDR3 DNA reads as TGTGCCATCGGGGGGAGAGGCGGAACAGATACGCAGTATTTT. The rearrangement joins TRBV10-3 to TRBJ2-3; a possible D gene is TRBD2 (6 bases). Germline CDR1 is ENHRY and CDR2 is SYGVKD. The V and J ends lost 8 bases and 3 bases respectively, with 15 bases between them. The CDR3 runs 14 residues.

The chain links TRBV27 to TRBJ1-6; 9 bases map to TRBD1. Per the germline V gene, CDR1 is MNHEY and CDR2 is SMNVEV (reference sequence). This CDR3 region has 16 residues. V was clipped by 6 bases and J by 8 bases; unmatched bases: 11. The CDR3 DNA follows: TGTGCCAGCAGCTCTACCGGGACAGGGCTGTATTCACCCCTCCACTTT. Its protein product is CASSSTGTGLYSPLHF.

The genes are TRBV21-1 and TRBJ2-5; the table's TRBD1 call for D was not verified on the DNA. TRBV21-1 is an annotated pseudogene. CDR3 size: 15 residues. DNA for the CDR3: TGTGCCAGCAGCAGATCCCAGGGTCTCGGGGAGACCCAGTACTTC. It yields the protein CASSRSQGLGETQYF.